Following are 22 T cell receptor beta chains from one sample sequenced in a study of CD8 T cell repertoires and HIV-1 epitope variants (dated by TCRdb to the early 2020s). The library was produced with the immunoSEQ multiplex PCR assay. In TCRdb, the immuneACCESS table is reduced to in-frame sequences with V and J assigned. These tables do not hold every clone; where another copy was compared, an unresolved V gene accounts for under half, and the others remain unexplained. Here the sample has more than 2,500 clones; roughly 67% occur a single time. The ten largest clones capture about 42% of the sample. These TCRs' antigens remain unknown. Sequencing was done on a sample of cultured CD8+ T cells derived from PBMCs. The receptor source for this set is a male donor with HIV.

The chain carries TRBV5-5 and TRBJ1-1; possibly TRBD1 for D (5 bases). This CDR3 is built from 15 residues. Trimming stripped 0 bases from V and 2 bases from J, with 11 bases between. The V gene's germline CDR1 is SGHKS and CDR2 YYEKEE (reference sequence). CDR3 in amino acids: CASSLETVDNTEAFF. In DNA, the CDR3 is TGTGCCAGCAGCTTGGAGACAGTTGACAACACTGAAGCTTTCTTT. The full variable domain, completed using reference TRBV5-5 and TRBJ1-1, is DAGVTQSPTHLIKTRGQQVTLRCSPISGHKSVSWYQQVLGQGPQFIFQYYEKEERGRGNFPDRFSARQFPNYSSELNVNALLLGDSALYLCASSLETVDNTEAFFGQGTRLTVV.

This rearrangement joins TRBV28 to TRBJ2-5; a possible D gene is TRBD1 (6 bases). The CDR3 spans 13 residues. Germline V gives CDR1 MDHEN, CDR2 SYDVKM. With 5 bases removed from V and 0 bases from J, the gap between germline ends came to 7 bases. The CDR3 bases are TGTGCCAGCAGTACAGGGTACCAAGAGACCCAGTACTTC. Protein sequence: CASSTGYQETQYF.

Only a few counts were recorded for this clone. This chain connects TRBV5-4 to TRBJ2-1; D tentatively fits TRBD1 or TRBD2 (5 bases each). The CDR3 has 17 residues. The germline V and J ends were trimmed by 4 bases and 5 bases, with 22 bases remaining between them. Looked up from germline, CDR1 is SGHNT and CDR2 is YYREEE (reference sequence). CDR3 amino acids: CASSPQGGLPADNEQFF. The CDR3 DNA follows: TGTGCCAGCAGCCCCCAGGGTGGACTCCCCGCCGACAATGAGCAGTTCTTC.

The rearrangement links TRBV6-6 to TRBJ1-2; TRBD1 agrees at 10 bases. The germline CDR1 and CDR2 sequences are MNHNY and SVGAGI (reference sequence). The CDR3 runs to 16 residues. Trimming removed 2 bases from V and 3 bases from J; junction bases left unmatched: 6. The CDR3 region has the DNA TGTGCCAGCAGTTACGGGACAGGGGCTCTTCACTATGGCTACACCTTC. This translates into CASSYGTGALHYGYTF.

The chain has TRBV29-1 and TRBJ2-3, with 11 bases matching TRBD2. Germline V lookup: CDR1 SQVTM, CDR2 ANQGSEA. J lost 5 bases, V lost 4 bases, and 11 bases had no gene match. CDR3 length equals 16 residues. CDR3 coding DNA: TGCAGCGTTGGCGGGACTAGCGGCCAGCTAGGAGATACGCAGTATTTT. Residues: CSVGGTSGQLGDTQYF.

This clone was observed a single time. The V gene is TRBV28, the J gene TRBJ2-5; D tentatively reads TRBD1 or TRBD2 (6 bases each). V gave up 5 bases and J gave up 5 bases, with 18 bases separating them. Germline-derived CDR1 and CDR2 are MDHEN and SYDVKM. CDR3 length equals 15 residues. Here the CDR3 reads CASSTQLGGPETQYF. The CDR3 coding sequence is TGTGCCAGCAGTACACAACTGGGGGGCCCGGAGACCCAGTACTTC. Using reference TRBV28 and TRBJ2-5 for the parts outside the CDR3, the full variable domain is DVKVTQSSRYLVKRTGEKVFLECVQDMDHENMFWYRQDPGLGLRLIYFSYDVKMKEKGDIPEGYSVSREKKERFSLILESASTNQTSMYLCASSTQLGGPETQYFGPGTRLLVL.

This chain connects TRBV5-6 to TRBJ2-1; TRBD2 matches at 8 bases. Per germline, CDR1 SGHDT and CDR2 YYEEEE. CDR3 length: 16 amino acids. V shed 0 bases and J 0 bases; nucleotides not matched to a gene: 2. CDR3 region: CASSLERGSSYNEQFF. CDR3 nucleotides: TGTGCCAGCAGCTTGGAGCGGGGGAGCTCCTACAATGAGCAGTTCTTC.

V gene TRBV5-5 combines with J gene TRBJ2-7; 7 bases align to TRBD1. Germline V CDR1 and CDR2: SGHKS, YYEKEE (reference sequence). There are 15 residues in the CDR3. Trimming removed 0 bases from V and 0 bases from J; junction bases left unmatched: 3. As DNA, the CDR3 is TGTGCCAGCAGCTTGGGGGACAGTGACTCCTACGAGCAGTACTTC. It translates to CASSLGDSDSYEQYF.

The chain is built from TRBV18 and TRBJ2-7, with TRBD1 matching 7 bases. In germline, CDR1 is KGHSH, CDR2 LQKENI. This CDR3 has 15 amino acids. Trimming took 2 bases from V and 4 from J; bases not matched to a gene: 8. DNA of the CDR3: TGTGCCAGCTCACCATCTCAAGGGGGCCTTTACGAGCAGTACTTC. It codes for CASSPSQGGLYEQYF. The variable domain in full, with the rest retrieved from reference TRBV18 and TRBJ2-7, is NAGVMQNPRHLVRRRGQEARLRCSPMKGHSHVYWYRQLPEEGLKFMVYLQKENIIDESGMPKERFSAEFPKEGPSILRIQQVVRGDSAAYFCASSPSQGGLYEQYFGPGTRLTVT.

In this sample, this clone turned up a few times. The chain combines TRBV15 with TRBJ1-1, with D hard to call. The ends were cut back, 0 bases at V and 2 bases at J, with 10 bases in the middle. The CDR3 runs to 15 residues. The germline V gene has CDR1 LNHNV and CDR2 YYDKDF (reference sequence). The CDR3: CATSRDRGLNTEAFF. DNA of the CDR3: TGTGCCACCAGCAGAGACCGGGGTTTAAACACTGAAGCTTTCTTT. The variable domain in full, completed from reference TRBV15 and TRBJ1-1, reads DAMVIQNPRYQVTQFGKPVTLSCSQTLNHNVMYWYQQKSSQAPKLLFHYYDKDFNNEADTPDNFQSRRPNTSFCFLDIRSPGLGDTAMYLCATSRDRGLNTEAFFGQGTRLTVV.

V usage is TRBV5-6 and J usage is TRBJ1-1; D is ambiguous. This CDR3 is 14 amino acids long. V dropped 0 bases and J dropped 4 bases, with 10 bases sitting between them. Germline-derived CDR1 and CDR2 are SGHDT and YYEEEE. The CDR3 reads CASSLEGPFTEAFF. Written as DNA, the CDR3 is TGTGCCAGCAGCTTGGAAGGTCCTTTCACTGAAGCTTTCTTT.

V usage is TRBV6-5 and J usage is TRBJ2-7; 8 bases are shared with TRBD1. The length of the CDR3 is 14 residues. Trimming at V came to 7 bases and at J to 7 bases, leaving 12 bases not matched to a gene. CDR1 is MNHEY, CDR2 SVGAGI, per germline. This CDR3 is CASTSTDRVGEQYF. In nucleotides, the CDR3 is TGTGCCAGCACCTCAACGGACAGGGTTGGAGAGCAGTACTTC.

J is TRBJ2-1 and V is TRBV6-5; 8 nucleotides line up with TRBD2. CDR3 length: 15 amino acids. Trimming at V came to 4 bases and at J to 5 bases, leaving 7 bases not matched to a gene. CDR1 is MNHEY and CDR2 is SVGAGI in the germline V gene. CDR3 nucleotides: TGTGCCAGCAGTTTAGCGGGAAGTTTCAACAATGAGCAGTTCTTC. It is translated as CASSLAGSFNNEQFF.

This clone is a singleton in its sample. CDR3 in amino acids: CASSLSLQGGNEQFF. The DNA of the CDR3 is TGTGCCAGCAGCTTATCTCTTCAGGGGGGGAATGAGCAGTTCTTC. The genes are TRBV7-9 and TRBJ2-1; either TRBD1 or TRBD2 may supply D (7 bases each). CDR1 and CDR2 (germline): SEHNR, FQNEAQ (reference sequence). The CDR3 spans 15 residues. The germline V and J ends were trimmed by 2 bases and 7 bases, with 15 bases remaining between them.

The chain carries TRBV25-1 and TRBJ1-2, with D perhaps TRBD1 (5 bases). Germline V lookup: CDR1 MGHDK, CDR2 SYGVNS. The CDR3 is made up of 16 amino acids. Trimming left V 3 bases short and J 0 bases short, with 14 bases between. CDR3 DNA sequence: TGTGCCAGCAGTGACGACGGGACCTTCGCTAACTATGGCTACACCTTC. It codes for CASSDDGTFANYGYTF.

This clone was found once. This chain links TRBV27 with TRBJ1-6; D is unresolved. The CDR3 covers 13 residues. V gave up 5 bases and J gave up 4 bases, with 6 bases separating them. Germline V gene data show CDR1 as MNHEY and CDR2 as SMNVEV (reference sequence). The CDR3 loop reads CASSPGYNSPLHF. As DNA, the CDR3 is TGTGCCAGCAGTCCGGGGTATAATTCACCCCTCCACTTT.

This chain joins TRBV28 and TRBJ1-1, with 7 bases that match TRBD1. Losses at the gene ends were 5 bases for V and 0 bases for J; bases not matched to a gene: 9. The CDR3 length is 16 residues. CDR1 MDHEN and CDR2 SYDVKM come from the germline V gene. CDR3 amino acids: CASSLVTGAVNTEAFF. As DNA, the CDR3 is TGTGCCAGCAGTCTCGTCACAGGGGCCGTGAACACTGAAGCTTTCTTT.

The rearrangement joins TRBV19 to TRBJ2-1, with 9 bases identical to TRBD1. This CDR3 has 15 residues. Trimming at V came to 5 bases and at J to 3 bases, leaving 5 bases not matched to a gene. Looked up from germline, CDR1 is LNHDA and CDR2 is SQIVND (reference sequence). The CDR3 coding sequence is TGTGCCAGTAGTCCGGGACAGGGAGTCTACAATGAGCAGTTCTTC. Translated, it gives CASSPGQGVYNEQFF.

J is TRBJ1-5 and V is TRBV28; 12 bases fit TRBD1. This CDR3 has 19 amino acids. Germline V gene data show CDR1 as MDHEN and CDR2 as SYDVKM. Losses at the gene ends were 1 base for V and 6 bases for J; bases not matched to a gene: 13. The CDR3 here is CASSLYPTAGTGGGQPQHF. In DNA form, the CDR3 reads TGTGCCAGCAGTTTATATCCAACCGCCGGGACAGGGGGCGGTCAGCCCCAGCATTTT.

The chain carries TRBV19 and TRBJ2-7; 9 bases map to TRBD1. V lost 6 bases, J lost 6 bases, and 9 bases stayed unmatched. The CDR3 totals 14 residues. The V gene's germline CDR1 is LNHDA and CDR2 SQIVND (reference sequence). In nucleotides, the CDR3 is TGTGCCAGTAGCCCGGGACAGGGTGCACGCGAGCAGTACTTC. Protein product: CASSPGQGAREQYF.

This sequence joins TRBV6-5 and TRBJ1-2; 8 bases are a match to TRBD1. Germline V gene lookup returns CDR1 MNHEY and CDR2 SVGAGI. The CDR3 covers 13 residues. Trimming removed 7 bases from V and 3 bases from J; junction bases left unmatched: 4. CDR3 coding DNA: TGTGCCAGCAAGACAGGGGAAGACTATGGCTACACCTTC. This sequence encodes CASKTGEDYGYTF.

V usage is TRBV6-5 and J usage is TRBJ1-1; unclear D gene. Trimming left V 0 bases short and J 1 base short, with 9 bases between. Germline CDR1 reads MNHEY; CDR2 reads SVGAGI. CDR3 size: 15 residues. Written as DNA, the CDR3 is TGTGCCAGCAGTTACTCGATTGGGAAGAACACTGAAGCTTTCTTT. Encoded protein: CASSYSIGKNTEAFF.